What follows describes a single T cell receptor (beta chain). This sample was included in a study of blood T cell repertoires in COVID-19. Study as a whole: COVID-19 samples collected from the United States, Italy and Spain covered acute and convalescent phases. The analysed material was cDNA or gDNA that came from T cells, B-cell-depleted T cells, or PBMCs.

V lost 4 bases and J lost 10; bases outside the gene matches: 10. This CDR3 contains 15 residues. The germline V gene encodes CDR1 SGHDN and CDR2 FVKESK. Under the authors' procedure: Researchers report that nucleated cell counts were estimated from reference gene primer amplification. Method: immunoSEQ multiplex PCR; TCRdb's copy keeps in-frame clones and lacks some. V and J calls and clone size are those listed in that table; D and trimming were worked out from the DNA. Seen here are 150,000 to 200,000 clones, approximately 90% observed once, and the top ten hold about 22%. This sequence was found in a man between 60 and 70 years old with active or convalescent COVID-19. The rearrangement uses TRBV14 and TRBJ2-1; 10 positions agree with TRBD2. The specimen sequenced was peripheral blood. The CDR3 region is CASSPLAGGTREQFF. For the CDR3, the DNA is TGTGCCAGCAGCCCCTTAGCGGGGGGCACACGGGAGCAGTTCTTC.